Listed below are T cell receptor beta chains from one sample, sequenced in a study of identical twins. TCRdb re-called the 5' RACE reads through MiXCR, storing one row per CDR3 protein. The sample includes approximately 190,000 distinct CDR3 sequences, roughly 15% of them seen just once. Separately, the same data were catalogued under a study of T cells expressing NK-cell markers.

Sequencing used CD8+ T cells sorted from blood. Receptors were obtained from a woman aged 18 to 35 in good health. Each CDR3 is given with its conserved first and last residue. D genes are given only for firm matches. Clone size is stated in some rows and not others, as once, few, many or a class when expanded.

TRBJ2-7 - TRBD1 TRBV18 CASSPNRQGYEQYF TGTGCCAGCTCACCGAATCGACAGGGCTACGAGCAGTACTTC
TRBJ1-1 - - TRBV7-9 CASSLTLAGNTEAFF TGTGCCAGCAGCTTAACATTGGCGGGGAACACTGAAGCTTTCTTT
TRBJ2-1 - - TRBV5-1 CASSFFRSLDNEQFF TGCGCCAGCAGCTTCTTCAGGTCATTAGACAATGAGCAGTTCTTC
TRBJ2-4 - TRBD1 TRBV24-1 CATSVEGQALAKNIQYF TGTGCCACCAGTGTCGAGGGACAGGCCCTAGCCAAAAACATTCAGTACTTC
TRBJ2-5 few - TRBV27 CASRHTGKETQYF TGTGCCAGCCGTCACACAGGGAAGGAGACCCAGTACTTC
TRBJ2-5 - - TRBV7-9 CASSAGSVEGETQYF TGTGCCAGCAGCGCGGGCTCGGTCGAGGGAGAGACCCAGTACTTC
TRBJ2-1 - - TRBV5-4 CASSLFSMPDTYNEQFF TGTGCCAGCAGCTTGTTTTCCATGCCGGATACCTACAATGAGCAGTTCTTC
TRBJ2-7 - TRBD2 TRBV5-4 CASSYPGTSIYYEQYF TGTGCCAGCAGCTACCCGGGGACTAGCATTTACTACGAGCAGTACTTC
TRBJ2-1 few - TRBV9 CASSVDPKHGGDEQFF TGTGCCAGCAGCGTTGACCCGAAGCACGGGGGCGATGAGCAGTTCTTC
TRBJ2-7 many TRBD2 TRBV7-9 CASSFLGRDEQYF TGTGCCAGCAGCTTTCTGGGGAGGGACGAGCAGTACTTC
TRBJ1-4 - - TRBV14 CASSQTAFNEKLFF TGTGCCAGCAGCCAGACAGCGTTTAATGAAAAACTGTTTTTT
TRBJ1-1 few - TRBV9 CASSVAGGGGFAEAFF TGTGCCAGCAGCGTGGCCGGCGGGGGAGGATTCGCTGAAGCTTTCTTT
TRBJ2-1 - TRBD2 TRBV5-1 CASSLVGGGADNEQFF TGCGCCAGCAGCTTAGTGGGCGGGGGGGCCGACAATGAGCAGTTCTTC
TRBJ1-1 - - TRBV12-3/TRBV12-4 CASSPGTNEAFF TGTGCCAGCAGCCCCGGGACTAATGAAGCTTTCTTT
TRBJ2-3 few TRBD2 TRBV7-2 CASRAGTSGTDTQYF TGTGCCAGCAGGGCCGGGACTAGCGGCACAGATACGCAGTATTTT
TRBJ1-2 - - TRBV20-1 CSARDGTYLRGYTF TGCAGTGCTAGAGATGGGACATACCTAAGGGGCTACACCTTC
TRBJ2-7 - - TRBV10-2 CASPPDGTPYEQYF TGCGCCAGTCCTCCCGATGGAACCCCCTACGAGCAGTACTTC
TRBJ2-1 few - TRBV6-1 CASSEAFLDLVSGNEQFF TGTGCCAGCAGTGAAGCGTTCCTAGATCTTGTTTCGGGGAATGAGCAGTTCTTC
TRBJ2-1 few - TRBV13 CASSFAGTEQFF TGTGCCAGCAGCTTCGCCGGGACGGAGCAGTTCTTC
TRBJ2-1 - - TRBV5-1 CASSLGGAPYNEQFF TGCGCCAGCAGCTTGGGCGGGGCCCCCTACAATGAGCAGTTCTTC
TRBJ2-3 - TRBD2 TRBV7-9 CASSSPLAGGSTDTQYF TGTGCCAGCAGCTCGCCCCTAGCGGGGGGAAGCACAGATACGCAGTATTTT
TRBJ2-4 - - TRBV20-1 CSARDYVRSQDIQYF TGCAGTGCTAGAGATTATGTCCGTAGCCAGGACATTCAGTACTTC
TRBJ1-5 few - TRBV7-9 CASSFRGAGQPQHF TGTGCCAGCAGCTTTAGAGGGGCAGGGCAGCCCCAGCATTTT
TRBJ2-7 - - TRBV9 CASSVGPGPTYEQYF TGTGCCAGCAGCGTAGGACCGGGCCCCACCTACGAGCAGTACTTC
TRBJ2-3 - TRBD2 TRBV3-1 CASSQVPPSGGGPDTQYF TGTGCCAGCAGCCAAGTCCCCCCTAGCGGGGGGGGCCCAGATACGCAGTATTTT
TRBJ2-7 - - TRBV20-1 CSAPFRYEQYF TGCAGTGCCCCCTTTCGCTACGAGCAGTACTTC
TRBJ2-3 - TRBD2 TRBV7-2 CASRSGRETDTQYF TGTGCCAGCCGTAGCGGGAGAGAAACAGATACGCAGTATTTT
TRBJ2-7 few TRBD1 TRBV18 CASSLYPRTGGHEQYF TGTGCCAGCTCCCTCTACCCCCGGACAGGGGGCCACGAGCAGTACTTC
TRBJ2-3 - - TRBV27 CASSTRARTDTQYF TGTGCCAGCAGTACCAGGGCCCGCACAGATACGCAGTATTTT
TRBJ2-7 - - TRBV30 CAWSVGRGESYEQYF TGTGCCTGGAGTGTGGGCAGGGGGGAGTCCTACGAGCAGTACTTC
TRBJ1-1 few - TRBV9 CATSVGGGTEAFF TGTGCCACCTCTGTGGGGGGGGGCACTGAAGCTTTCTTT
TRBJ2-2 few - TRBV12-3/TRBV12-4 CASSEGSRELFF TGTGCCAGCAGTGAGGGCTCTCGGGAGCTGTTTTTT
TRBJ2-7 - TRBD1 TRBV29-1 CSVGTGHSYEQYF TGCAGCGTCGGGACAGGGCACTCCTACGAGCAGTACTTC
TRBJ2-7 - - TRBV20-1 CSARDRIGASYEQYF TGCAGTGCTAGAGATCGGATAGGGGCATCCTACGAGCAGTACTTC
TRBJ2-7 few - TRBV27 CASTSSAGEQYF TGTGCCAGCACCTCCTCCGCGGGCGAGCAGTACTTC
TRBJ2-7 few - TRBV25-1 CASSEALGPYEQYF TGTGCCAGCAGTGAAGCCTTGGGCCCCTACGAGCAGTACTTC
TRBJ2-1 few - TRBV3-1 CASKEGNEQFF TGTGCCAGCAAGGAGGGCAATGAGCAGTTCTTC
TRBJ2-7 few TRBD1 TRBV7-9 CASSGQGINEQYF TGTGCCAGCAGCGGACAGGGTATCAACGAGCAGTACTTC
TRBJ2-1 few - TRBV11-2 CASRREADEQFF TGTGCCAGCAGACGAGAAGCCGATGAGCAGTTCTTC
TRBJ2-7 - - TRBV14 CASSQDLGGDEQYF TGTGCCAGCAGCCAAGATCTCGGAGGGGACGAGCAGTACTTC
TRBJ2-7 - - TRBV6-5 CASSFGGHGIEQYF TGTGCCAGCAGTTTTGGGGGGCACGGTATAGAGCAGTACTTC
TRBJ2-2 - - TRBV13 CASSSRWATGELFF TGTGCCAGCAGCTCCCGGTGGGCCACCGGGGAGCTGTTTTTT